The T cell receptor beta chain described here comes from a study of blood T cell repertoires in COVID-19. V gave up 6 bases and J gave up 4 bases, with 13 bases separating them. Germline loops: CDR1 MDHEN, CDR2 SYDVKM. The CDR3 spans 15 residues. The data were produced by immunoSEQ multiplex PCR, yet TCRdb's version contains in-frame clones alone and is incomplete. The sample includes about 220,000 clones, 88% of them seen just once. The rearrangement uses TRBV28 and TRBJ1-6, with D possibly TRBD1 on 6 matching bases. What was sequenced was PBMCs or T cells enriched from blood (not recorded which). This clonotype originated in a woman in her forties or fifties with acute COVID-19. The CDR3 sequence is CASRMDSLYNSPLHF. CDR3 DNA sequence: TGTGCCAGCAGAATGGACAGCCTTTATAATTCACCCCTCCACTTT. Using reference TRBV28 and TRBJ1-6 for the parts outside the CDR3, the full variable domain is DVKVTQSSRYLVKRTGEKVFLECVQDMDHENMFWYRQDPGLGLRLIYFSYDVKMKEKGDIPEGYSVSREKKERFSLILESASTNQTSMYLCASRMDSLYNSPLHFGNGTRLTVT.